Listed below are T cell receptor beta chains from one sample, sequenced in a study of shared clonotypes between healthy human individuals. TCRdb's table, derived via immunoSEQ multiplex PCR, lists solely in-frame clones and lacks some. This table has around 430,000 clones, 70% to 80% appearing once. Sequencing was performed on PBMCs. The receptors shown here come from a woman in her 40s in good health. Some clones in this sample may be carry-over from other donors' samples. CDR3s include the opening cysteine and the closing phenylalanine or tryptophan. The D gene is left open where the match is weak. Size is stated for part of the rows, as once, few or many counts, or as a class when the clone is expanded.

j_gene | v_gene | abundance | d_gene | CDR3aa | CDR3nt
TRBJ2-1 | TRBV11-3 | few | . | CASSSRSSGEQFF | TGTGCCAGCAGCTCCCGTTCTTCGGGTGAGCAGTTCTTC
TRBJ1-3 | TRBV4-3 | . | . | CASSQDGNSGNTIYF | TGCGCCAGCAGCCAAGATGGGAACTCTGGAAACACCATATATTTT
TRBJ2-7 | TRBV9 | many | . | CASSVEGSTWDEQYF | TGTGCCAGCAGCGTAGAGGGGAGTACGTGGGACGAGCAGTACTTC
TRBJ1-1 | TRBV7-3 | . | . | CASSLTENTEAFF | TGTGCCAGCAGCTTGACAGAGAACACTGAAGCTTTCTTT
TRBJ2-7 | TRBV5-1 | . | TRBD2 | CASSLTLAGGPNEQYF | TGCGCCAGCAGCTTGACACTAGCGGGAGGGCCAAACGAGCAGTACTTC
TRBJ1-3 | TRBV29-1 | . | . | CSRSWKHHIF | TGCAGCCGAAGCTGGAAACACCATATATTT
TRBJ2-1 | TRBV29-1 | . | . | CSVPLKGVYNEQFF | TGCAGCGTCCCCTTAAAGGGGGTCTACAATGAGCAGTTCTTC
TRBJ1-1 | TRBV18 | . | . | CASSPGWGTNTEAFF | TGTGCCAGCTCACCGGGGTGGGGCACGAACACTGAAGCTTTCTTT
TRBJ2-2 | TRBV14 | . | . | CASSQRRAGDTGELFF | TGTGCCAGCAGCCAGAGAAGGGCAGGGGACACCGGGGAGCTGTTTTTT
TRBJ2-5 | TRBV4-3 | . | . | CASSQSLGVGQETQYF | TGCGCCAGCAGCCAATCCTTGGGGGTAGGGCAAGAGACCCAGTACTTC
TRBJ1-1 | TRBV15 | few | . | CATSRGDPFREAFF | TGTGCCACCAGCAGAGGGGACCCATTCAGGGAAGCTTTCTTT
TRBJ2-6 | TRBV2 | few | . | CASSDSGGANVLTF | TGTGCCAGCAGTGACTCGGGTGGGGCCAACGTCCTGACTTTC
TRBJ2-5 | TRBV28 | . | TRBD2 | CASSSPGTSGRETQYF | TGTGCCAGCAGTTCCCCCGGGACTAGCGGGAGGGAGACCCAGTACTTC
TRBJ2-3 | TRBV7-2 | few | TRBD2 | CASSLDPLAGRTDTQYF | TGTGCCAGCAGCTTAGACCCCCTAGCGGGGCGCACAGATACGCAGTATTTT
TRBJ2-1 | TRBV7-9 | . | TRBD2 | CASSYPTSGRDEQFF | TGTGCCAGCAGCTACCCGACTAGCGGGAGGGATGAGCAGTTCTTC
TRBJ1-5 | TRBV6-1 | many | TRBD1 | CASGRGQGSNQPQHF | TGTGCCAGCGGGAGGGGACAGGGTAGCAATCAGCCCCAGCATTTT
TRBJ1-4 | TRBV28 | . | TRBD1 | CASSLFGQGGKLFF | TGTGCCAGCAGTCTATTCGGACAGGGAGGAAAACTGTTTTTT
TRBJ2-6 | TRBV7-2 | . | . | CASSLVPISGANVLTF | TGTGCCAGCAGCTTAGTACCGATCTCTGGGGCCAACGTCCTGACTTTC
TRBJ2-6 | TRBV27 | . | . | CASSLSGANVLTF | TGTGCCAGCAGTTTATCTGGGGCCAACGTCCTGACTTTC
TRBJ1-1 | TRBV5-6 | . | . | CASSLGPQGLNTEAFF | TGTGCCAGCAGCCTGGGCCCCCAGGGGTTGAACACTGAAGCTTTCTTT
TRBJ1-2 | TRBV6-1 | few | . | CASSEMGGPGYTF | TGTGCCAGCAGTGAAATGGGAGGTCCTGGCTACACCTTC
TRBJ2-6 | TRBV29-1 | . | . | CSVSDSGANVLTF | TGCAGCGTCAGCGACTCTGGGGCCAACGTCCTGACTTTC
TRBJ2-3 | TRBV20-1 | . | . | CSARARDTQYF | TGCAGTGCTAGAGCTCGAGATACGCAGTATTTT
TRBJ2-7 | TRBV7-2 | . | TRBD2 | CASSFPSGYYEQYF | TGTGCCAGCAGCTTTCCTAGCGGTTACTACGAGCAGTACTTC
TRBJ2-1 | TRBV29-1 | . | . | CSVAASAMTYNEQFF | TGCAGCGTTGCTGCTAGCGCCATGACCTACAATGAGCAGTTCTTC
TRBJ2-7 | TRBV5-5 | . | TRBD1 | CASIRTGAYEQYF | TGTGCCAGCATAAGGACAGGGGCCTACGAGCAGTACTTC
TRBJ2-5 | TRBV9 | . | TRBD1 | CASSVAGTGQETQYF | TGTGCCAGCAGCGTAGCTGGGACAGGGCAAGAGACCCAGTACTTC
TRBJ1-6 | TRBV30 | . | . | CAWSVGADYNSPLHF | TGTGCCTGGAGTGTCGGTGCAGACTATAATTCACCCCTCCACTTT
TRBJ1-5 | TRBV19 | few | . | CASSTTRWGNQPQHF | TGTGCCAGTAGTACTACAAGGTGGGGCAATCAGCCCCAGCATTTT
TRBJ2-5 | TRBV18 | . | TRBD2 | CASSPGGLAGLETQYF | TGTGCCAGCTCCCCCGGGGGACTAGCGGGATTGGAGACCCAGTACTTC
TRBJ2-7 | TRBV4-3 | . | . | CASSAQDGSYEQYF | TGCGCCAGCAGCGCCCAGGACGGGTCCTACGAGCAGTACTTC
TRBJ2-4 | TRBV10-2 | . | . | CASSDTVAKNIQYF | TGCGCCAGCAGTGACACAGTGGCCAAAAACATTCAGTACTTC
TRBJ2-5 | TRBV15 | few | . | CATSRQLNGVETQYF | TGTGCCACCAGCAGGCAACTGAATGGGGTAGAGACCCAGTACTTC
TRBJ2-7 | TRBV21-1 | few | . | CASGARDRGRYEQYF | TGTGCCAGCGGGGCCCGGGACAGGGGGCGCTACGAGCAGTACTTC
TRBJ2-3 | TRBV6-6 | . | . | CASRLASTDTQYF | TGTGCCAGCAGACTAGCTAGTACAGATACGCAGTATTTT
TRBJ1-5 | TRBV28 | . | . | CASRPDLMGRGYSNQPQHF | TGTGCCAGCAGACCGGACCTTATGGGCAGGGGTTATAGCAATCAGCCCCAGCATTTT
TRBJ2-7 | TRBV6-5 | . | . | CASSYSGRRDEQYF | TGTGCCAGCAGTTATTCGGGGAGGAGAGACGAGCAGTACTTC
TRBJ2-2 | TRBV10-3 | few | . | CAISGEPGELFF | TGTGCCATCAGTGGAGAGCCCGGGGAGCTGTTTTTT
TRBJ2-7 | TRBV14 | . | TRBD1 | CASSQDWRTGSSYEQYF | TGTGCCAGCAGCCAAGATTGGCGGACAGGGAGCTCCTACGAGCAGTACTTC
TRBJ2-2 | TRBV9 | . | . | CASSVEPSTAGELFF | TGTGCCAGCAGCGTAGAGCCTTCTACGGCCGGGGAGCTGTTTTTT
TRBJ1-2 | TRBV29-1 | . | . | CSVNAGYYGYTF | TGCAGCGTCAACGCGGGGTACTATGGCTACACCTTC